The clone carrying this TCR beta chain was counted a few times. The target antigen is unknown. This entry is derived from a study of Graves' ophthalmopathy and Graves' hyperthyroidism. Across the study: Ophthalmopathy absent within 18 months of follow-up marked hyperthyroidism as stable.

The authors amplified TCR beta CDR3 regions from RNA transcripts. The first round was an RT-PCR with HTBI primers, and the second round was a multiplex PCR. A single record per CDR3 protein comes from TCRdb applying MiXCR to the multiplex PCR reads. Altogether around 1.1 million distinct CDR3 sequences are present, 36% being singletons, with the ten largest covering around 10%. Study-level points and caveats: Sensitivity of roughly 71% and specificity of 72% to 80% were achieved by the model that predicted ophthalmopathy progression. In blood, most expanded thyroid clonotypes above 0.001 frequency were also detected.

Other autoimmune diseases, uncontrolled infections, pregnancy or lactation ruled patients out of participation. There are 13 residues in the CDR3. Germline loops: CDR1 SGHTA, CDR2 FQGNSA. The trim removed 5 bases at V and 9 bases at J, leaving 7 bases unmatched. Sequencing used peripheral blood or thyroid tissue (not recorded which). V usage is TRBV7-2 and J usage is TRBJ1-3; 7 bases map to TRBD1. This clonotype was obtained from an adult man with Graves' hyperthyroidism. The CDR3 nucleotides are TGTGCCAGCAGCCCCGAAGGGGGCGGCACCATATATTTT. The encoded protein is CASSPEGGGTIYF.